Included here is one T cell receptor beta chain sequence, with context. The target antigen is unknown. Measured with immunoSEQ multiplex PCR; TCRdb has only the in-frame clones, and not every one. The sample has about 86,000 clones; about 91% are singletons. This sample is drawn from a study of graft-versus-host responses after intestinal transplantation. Study at large: Recipients across the board were started on anti-thymocyte globulin induction, then kept on tacrolimus and steroids for about three years. Study-wide results and limits: Marrow from the recipient contained GvH clones, some of which had appeared first in ileum or blood.

V was clipped by 4 bases and J by 5 bases; unmatched bases: 8. The CDR3 has 16 amino acids. Germline CDR1 and CDR2: MDHEN and SYDVKM. J is TRBJ2-5 and V is TRBV28, with 12 nucleotides matching TRBD2. This TCR was sampled from a human donor who received an intestinal transplant. Source: unstimulated CD8+ T cells sorted from spleen or lymph node cells, taken before intestinal transplant. In DNA form, the CDR3 reads TGTGCCAGCAGTTATTCTAGCGGGAGGGTAGGGGAGACCCAGTACTTC. This codes for CASSYSSGRVGETQYF.